The 11 T cell receptor beta chains reported below all come from one sample, sequenced in a study of shared clonotypes between healthy human individuals. Assay used: immunoSEQ multiplex PCR; TCRdb lists only in-frame clones, some missing. The profile shows roughly 850,000 clones, about 97% of them singletons. Only CD45RO-negative cells positively selected for CCR7 counted as naive CD8 cells, so terminally differentiated effector memory CD45RA+ cells were excluded. The specimen sequenced was naive CD8+ T cells sorted from blood. The source of these receptors is a man aged 25-45 years in good health.

The chain combines TRBV5-4 with TRBJ2-1; TRBD2 agrees at 13 bases. The V and J ends lost 0 bases and 6 bases, in that order; junction bases with no gene match: 6. Per germline, CDR1 SGHNT and CDR2 YYREEE (reference sequence). The CDR3 sequence is 17 residues long. CDR3 sequence reads: CASSLGLAGGTFNEQFF. DNA of the CDR3: TGTGCCAGCAGCTTGGGACTAGCGGGAGGAACCTTCAATGAGCAGTTCTTC.

J is TRBJ2-1 and V is TRBV4-3, with D perhaps matching TRBD1 or TRBD2 (5 bases each). This CDR3 contains 15 residues. Per the germline V gene, CDR1 is LGHNA and CDR2 is YSLEER. The ends were cut back, 0 bases at V and 4 bases at J, with 10 bases in the middle. The CDR3 sequence: CASSQDWGKYNEQFF. Written as DNA, the CDR3 is TGCGCCAGCAGCCAAGATTGGGGGAAATACAATGAGCAGTTCTTC.

The J gene is TRBJ2-1, the V gene TRBV27, with D possibly being TRBD1 or TRBD2 (7 bases each). The V gene's germline CDR1 is MNHEY and CDR2 SMNVEV (reference sequence). CDR3 length: 15 amino acids. The V and J ends lost 4 bases and 11 bases respectively, with 21 bases between them. DNA for the CDR3: TGTGCCAGCAGTTCCGCGGAGGGGGCGGGAGTAAAGCAGTTCTTC. Encoded protein: CASSSAEGAGVKQFF.

This sequence joins TRBV7-8 and TRBJ2-5; 11 bases line up with TRBD2. J gave up 1 base and V 4 bases, and 5 bases lay outside the gene matches. CDR3 size: 16 residues. From germline, CDR1 is SGHVS and CDR2 FQNEAQ. The CDR3 nucleotides are TGTGCCAGCAGCTCCGGACTAGCGGGTCCCCAAGAGACCCAGTACTTC. This translates into CASSSGLAGPQETQYF.

The chain links TRBV27 to TRBJ2-1; 7 bases are a match to TRBD1. The CDR3 consists of 14 residues. After removal of 5 bases from V and 7 bases from J, the junction contained 8 bases not matched to a gene. Germline values: CDR1 MNHEY, CDR2 SMNVEV (reference sequence). CDR3 loop: CASSRQGVGNEQFF. The CDR3, as DNA: TGTGCCAGCAGTAGACAGGGAGTTGGGAATGAGCAGTTCTTC.

The V call is TRBV7-6, the J call TRBJ2-7, with D possibly TRBD1 on 6 matching bases. Germline CDR1 reads SGHVS; CDR2 reads FNYEAQ. The CDR3 has 15 amino acids. The V end was cut by 1 base, the J end by 0 bases, with 10 bases between. CDR3 nucleotides: TGTGCCAGCAGCTTAGGGACAGTAGACTCCTACGAGCAGTACTTC. Its protein product is CASSLGTVDSYEQYF.

This chain joins TRBV7-9 and TRBJ1-4; no clear D. CDR3 length: 15 amino acids. Germline V gene lookup returns CDR1 SEHNR and CDR2 FQNEAQ (reference sequence). V shed 1 base and J shed 6 bases, with 12 bases lying between them. Here the CDR3 reads CASSLGWGKDEKLFF. The CDR3 nucleotides read TGTGCCAGCAGCTTAGGGTGGGGAAAGGATGAAAAACTGTTTTTT.

CDR3 coding DNA: TGTGCCAGCAGTTTAACAGGGTTTTTGGATGAGCAGTTCTTC. Translated, it gives CASSLTGFLDEQFF. The gene calls are TRBV28 and TRBJ2-1; D is perhaps TRBD1 (6 bases). The CDR3 sequence is 14 residues long. Germline V gene sequence: CDR1 MDHEN, CDR2 SYDVKM. V lost 2 bases, J lost 8 bases, and 13 bases lay in between.

The V gene is TRBV7-9, the J gene TRBJ2-1, with 10 bases identical to TRBD2. The CDR3 runs 16 residues. CDR1 is SEHNR and CDR2 is FQNEAQ in the germline V gene (reference sequence). After removal of 5 bases from V and 7 bases from J, the junction contained 11 bases not matched to a gene. CDR3 region: CASSPSGSGRLNEQFF. The CDR3 DNA reads as TGTGCCAGCAGCCCCTCAGGTAGCGGGAGGTTAAATGAGCAGTTCTTC.

V usage is TRBV28 and J usage is TRBJ2-3; the D gene is possibly TRBD2 (6 bases). CDR1 is MDHEN, CDR2 SYDVKM, per germline. The length of the CDR3 is 15 residues. V gave up 1 base and J gave up 7 bases, with 15 bases separating them. CDR3 loop: CASSLLAGTSYTQYF. CDR3 nucleotides: TGTGCCAGCAGTTTATTGGCGGGGACTTCGTATACGCAGTATTTT.

The rearrangement links TRBV11-2 to TRBJ2-1, with D possibly TRBD2 on 6 matching bases. This CDR3 comprises 16 residues. V gave up 7 bases and J gave up 0 bases, with 16 bases separating them. CDR1 is SGHAT, CDR2 FQNNGV, per germline. CDR3 in DNA: TGTGCCAGCACCTCGCCTAGCGAGCGCTCCTACAATGAGCAGTTCTTC. Amino acids: CASTSPSERSYNEQFF.